One and the same sample provided the 17 T cell receptor beta chains below, sequenced in a study of Graves' ophthalmopathy and Graves' hyperthyroidism. Scientists amplified the TCR beta CDR3 regions from RNA transcripts. In the first round, RT-PCR was carried out with HTBI primers, and a multiplex PCR formed the second round. TCRdb reprocessed the multiplex PCR reads via MiXCR and lists one record per CDR3 protein. The sample has about 370,000 distinct CDR3 sequences; about 18% are singletons. What was sequenced was peripheral blood. The receptors shown here come from an adult woman with stable Graves' hyperthyroidism.

This clonotype was recorded at least ten times. The chain joins TRBV27 to TRBJ1-1, with TRBD1 matching over 8 bases. CDR1 and CDR2 from the germline V gene are MNHEY and SMNVEV (reference sequence). The V segment lost 5 bases and the J segment 4 bases; nucleotides outside the gene matches: 6. There are 14 residues in the CDR3. The CDR3 nucleotides read TGTGCCAGCAGTCTCCAGGGGGCTTCCACTGAAGCTTTCTTT. Translated: CASSLQGASTEAFF.

This clonotype was counted at least ten times. V usage is TRBV10-1 and J usage is TRBJ1-1; tentatively, D is TRBD1 (5 bases). The CDR3 has 13 residues. V was cut by 5 bases and J by 1 base, with 8 bases left in between. The germline V gene encodes CDR1 WNHNN and CDR2 SYGVQD (reference sequence). CDR3 loop: CASSKQGNTEAFF. Written as DNA, the CDR3 is TGCGCCAGCAGTAAGCAGGGGAACACTGAAGCTTTCTTT.

Ten or more counts support this clonotype. The rearrangement joins TRBV28 to TRBJ1-1; 9 positions agree with TRBD1. From germline, CDR1 is MDHEN and CDR2 SYDVKM. The CDR3 sequence is 16 residues long. The V gene end was trimmed by 5 bases and the J gene end by 4 bases; junction bases not matched to a gene: 11. In DNA form, the CDR3 reads TGTGCCAGCAGTCGTCTGGACAGGGGCGCTCGCACTGAAGCTTTCTTT. It specifies CASSRLDRGARTEAFF.

There are many counts of this clonotype. The chain employs TRBV6-2 or TRBV6-3 and TRBJ2-6; no reliable D call. V was cut by 2 bases and J by 0 bases, with 8 bases left in between. In germline, CDR1 is MNHEY, CDR2 SVGEGT. The CDR3 is 16 amino acids. The CDR3: CASSYVRPSGANVLTF. The CDR3 DNA reads TGTGCCAGCAGTTACGTCCGGCCCTCTGGGGCCAACGTCCTGACTTTC.

This clonotype was counted at least ten times. V and J are TRBV30 and TRBJ1-1; 9 bases map to TRBD1. V was clipped by 2 bases and J by 4 bases; unmatched bases: 8. The germline gives CDR1 GTSNPN, CDR2 SVGIG (reference sequence). This CDR3 has 15 amino acids. The CDR3 is CAWSSRDRAVTEAFF. CDR3 sequence (DNA): TGTGCCTGGAGTTCCAGGGACAGGGCGGTCACTGAAGCTTTCTTT.

Many counts were recorded for this clonotype. The chain is built from TRBV6-1 and TRBJ2-7; TRBD2 is a possible D gene (6 bases). V gave up 8 bases and J gave up 6 bases, with 11 bases separating them. The CDR3 extends over 11 amino acids. Germline CDR1 reads MNHNS; CDR2 reads SASEGT. CDR3 DNA sequence: TGTGCCAGCGGGAGGCGGGGCGAGCAGTACTTC. Its translation is CASGRRGEQYF.

This clonotype was seen many times. The rearrangement joins TRBV12-3 or TRBV12-4 to TRBJ1-2, with D hard to call. The germline V and J ends were trimmed by 2 bases and 6 bases, with 7 bases remaining between them. This CDR3 spans 12 amino acids. CDR3 loop: CASSLTGNGYTF. CDR3 in DNA: TGTGCCAGCAGTTTAACGGGGAATGGCTACACCTTC.

Regarding this clonotype: It may be a read error: a sequence one base away is much more abundant. This chain connects TRBV3-1 to TRBJ1-2; 12 bases match TRBD1. J lost 7 bases, V lost 2 bases, and 8 bases had no gene match. Per germline, CDR1 LGHDT and CDR2 YNNKEL (reference sequence). The CDR3 runs 16 residues. This chain's CDR3 is CASSQLGTGGGFGYTF. The CDR3 DNA follows: TGTGCCAGCAGCCAACTGGGGACAGGGGGCGGGTTTGGCTACACCTTC.

Many counts were recorded for this clonotype. V and J are TRBV6-2 or TRBV6-3 and TRBJ2-7, with 8 bases that match TRBD1. After removal of 2 bases from V and 0 bases from J, the junction contained 6 bases not matched to a gene. Germline V gives CDR1 MNHEY, CDR2 SVGEGT. This CDR3 contains 16 residues. For the CDR3, the DNA is TGTGCCAGCAGTTACGAAATGGACAGGGACTCCTACGAGCAGTACTTC. Protein: CASSYEMDRDSYEQYF.

As regards this clonotype: Compared with germline, one end of the junction differs, possibly owing to a read error. The gene calls are TRBV6-1 and TRBJ2-2; no clear D gene. The CDR3 extends over 16 amino acids. In germline, CDR1 is MNHNS, CDR2 SASEGT. The CDR3 sequence: CASTPTRSENTGELFF. The DNA of the CDR3 is TGTGCCAGCACCCCGACACGATCCGAGAACACCGGTGAGCTGTTTTTT.

This clonotype was recorded many times. V usage is TRBV12-3 or TRBV12-4 and J usage is TRBJ1-2, with D perhaps TRBD1 (5 bases). CDR3 size: 15 residues. V was trimmed by 7 bases and J by 1 base, leaving 16 bases between them. The CDR3 nucleotides read TGTGCCAGCAAATTGAGTGGGGCCCTTAACTATGGCTACACCTTC. Its translation: CASKLSGALNYGYTF.

This clonotype was observed at least ten times. The CDR3 DNA sequence: TGCAGTGCTCCACCAGGGGAAGCTAACTATGGCTACACCTTC. This encodes CSAPPGEANYGYTF. The V call is TRBV20-1, the J call TRBJ1-2, with D maybe TRBD1 (6 bases). From germline, CDR1 is DFQATT and CDR2 SNEGSKA (reference sequence). The CDR3 spans 14 residues. Trimming stripped 5 bases from V and 0 bases from J, with 13 bases between.

V and J are TRBV28 and TRBJ2-7; tentatively, D is TRBD1 or TRBD2 (6 bases each). The V gene lost 5 bases and the J gene lost 4 bases, with 24 bases spanning the gap. CDR1 and CDR2 from the germline V gene are MDHEN and SYDVKM. The CDR3 loop spans 17 amino acids. CDR3 coding DNA: TGTGCCAGCAGTCGACTGACAGCACCAACGGGGGCATACGAGCAGTACTTC. Amino acid sequence: CASSRLTAPTGAYEQYF.

This clonotype was picked up many times. J is TRBJ1-1 and V is TRBV11-2; D possibly corresponds to TRBD1 (6 bases). The V and J ends lost 5 bases and 0 bases respectively, with 13 bases between them. Germline CDR1 SGHAT, CDR2 FQNNGV. The CDR3 is made up of 15 amino acids. CDR3 sequence (DNA): TGTGCCAGCAGCCCCACTCAGGGGATGAACACTGAAGCTTTCTTT. It codes for CASSPTQGMNTEAFF.

This clonotype was counted ten times or more. The chain carries TRBV4-1 and TRBJ2-5; 8 nucleotides line up with TRBD1. V lost 1 base and J lost 5; bases outside the gene matches: 6. This CDR3 spans 15 amino acids. From germline, CDR1 is MGHRA and CDR2 YSYEKL. The CDR3 here is CASSQADREGETQYF. Here the CDR3 DNA reads TGCGCCAGCAGCCAAGCGGACAGGGAAGGGGAGACCCAGTACTTC.

This clonotype was observed many times. The CDR3 nucleotides read TGCAGTGCTAGAGATAGGCGAGGTGGGGCGCACATTCAGTACTTC. Its translation is CSARDRRGGAHIQYF. The J gene is TRBJ2-4, the V gene TRBV20-1; D is possibly TRBD1 (5 bases). The CDR3 loop spans 15 amino acids. Trimming stripped 0 bases from V and 8 bases from J, with 17 bases between. CDR1 is DFQATT and CDR2 is SNEGSKA in the germline V gene (reference sequence).

This sequence joins TRBV20-1 and TRBJ2-7, with a tentative D call TRBD1 (6 bases). The CDR3 covers 11 residues. V was clipped by 6 bases and J by 7 bases, with 13 bases between them. Germline values: CDR1 DFQATT, CDR2 SNEGSKA (reference sequence). The CDR3 region has the DNA TGCAGTGCACAGGGACGGACGGAGCAGTACTTC. Translated: CSAQGRTEQYF.